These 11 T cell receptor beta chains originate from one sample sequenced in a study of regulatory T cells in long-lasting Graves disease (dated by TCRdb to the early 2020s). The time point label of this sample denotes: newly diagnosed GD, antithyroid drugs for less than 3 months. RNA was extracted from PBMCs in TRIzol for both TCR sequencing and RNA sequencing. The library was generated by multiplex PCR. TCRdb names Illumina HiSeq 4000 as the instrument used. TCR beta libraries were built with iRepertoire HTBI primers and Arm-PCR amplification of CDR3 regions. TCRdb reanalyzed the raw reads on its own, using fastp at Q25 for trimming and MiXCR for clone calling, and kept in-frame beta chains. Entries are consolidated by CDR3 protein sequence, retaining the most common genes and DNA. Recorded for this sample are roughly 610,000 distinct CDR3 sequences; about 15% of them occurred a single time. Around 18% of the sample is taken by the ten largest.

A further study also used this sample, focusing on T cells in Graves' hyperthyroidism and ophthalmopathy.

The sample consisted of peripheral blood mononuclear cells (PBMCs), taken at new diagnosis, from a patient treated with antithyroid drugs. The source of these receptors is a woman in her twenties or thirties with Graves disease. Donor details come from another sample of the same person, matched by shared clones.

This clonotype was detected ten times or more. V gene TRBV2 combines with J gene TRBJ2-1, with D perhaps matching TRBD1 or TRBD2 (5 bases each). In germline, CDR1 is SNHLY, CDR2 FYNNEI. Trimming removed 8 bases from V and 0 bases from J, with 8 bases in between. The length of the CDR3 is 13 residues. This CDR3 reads CASGGISYNEQFF. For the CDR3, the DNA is TGTGCCAGCGGGGGTATCTCCTACAATGAGCAGTTCTTC.

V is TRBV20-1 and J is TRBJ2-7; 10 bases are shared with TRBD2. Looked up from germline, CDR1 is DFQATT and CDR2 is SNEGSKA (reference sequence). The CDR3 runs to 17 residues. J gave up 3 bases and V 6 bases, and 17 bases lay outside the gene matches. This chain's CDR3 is CSAFPLAGASKDYEQYF. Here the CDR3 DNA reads TGCAGTGCCTTCCCCCTAGCGGGAGCCTCAAAGGACTACGAGCAGTACTTC.

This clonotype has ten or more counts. CDR3 loop: CASSPLGQGEFNYGYTF. Written as DNA, the CDR3 is TGTGCCAGCAGTCCCTTAGGACAGGGGGAGTTTAACTATGGCTACACCTTC. The chain couples TRBV28 to TRBJ1-2, with 10 bases that match TRBD1. CDR1 is MDHEN, CDR2 SYDVKM, per germline. V lost 5 bases, J lost 1 base, and 10 bases stayed unmatched. This CDR3 region has 17 residues.

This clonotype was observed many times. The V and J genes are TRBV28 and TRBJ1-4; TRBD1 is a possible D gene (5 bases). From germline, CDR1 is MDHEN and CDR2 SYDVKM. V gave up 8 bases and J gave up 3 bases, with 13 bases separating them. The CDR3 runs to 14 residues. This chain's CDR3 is CASGGRSANEKLFF. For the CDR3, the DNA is TGTGCCAGCGGGGGACGGTCGGCTAATGAAAAACTGTTTTTT.

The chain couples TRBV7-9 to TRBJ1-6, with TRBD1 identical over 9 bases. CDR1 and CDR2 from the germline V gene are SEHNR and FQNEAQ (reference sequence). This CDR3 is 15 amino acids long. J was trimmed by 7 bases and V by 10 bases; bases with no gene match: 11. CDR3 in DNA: TGTGCCACCCGGGACAGGGAAAAACTAAATTCACCCCTCCACTTT. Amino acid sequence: CATRDREKLNSPLHF.

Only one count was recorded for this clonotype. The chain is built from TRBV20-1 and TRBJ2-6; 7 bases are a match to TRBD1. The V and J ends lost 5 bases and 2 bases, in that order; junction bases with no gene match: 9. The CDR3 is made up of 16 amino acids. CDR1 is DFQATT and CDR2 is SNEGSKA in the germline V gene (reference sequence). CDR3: CSAATGTEAGANVLTF. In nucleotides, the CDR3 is TGCAGTGCTGCTACAGGGACAGAGGCTGGGGCCAACGTCCTGACTTTC.

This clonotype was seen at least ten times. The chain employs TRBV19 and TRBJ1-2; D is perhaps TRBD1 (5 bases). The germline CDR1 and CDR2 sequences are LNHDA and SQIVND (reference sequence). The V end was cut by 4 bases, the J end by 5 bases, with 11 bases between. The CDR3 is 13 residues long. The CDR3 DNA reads TGTGCCAGTAGTACCGAGACAGTGTATGGCTACACCTTC. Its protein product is CASSTETVYGYTF. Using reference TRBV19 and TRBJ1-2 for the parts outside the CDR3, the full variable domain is DGGITQSPKYLFRKEGQNVTLSCEQNLNHDAMYWYRQDPGQGLRLIYYSQIVNDFQKGDIAEGYSVSREKKESFPLTVTSAQKNPTAFYLCASSTETVYGYTFGSGTRLTVV.

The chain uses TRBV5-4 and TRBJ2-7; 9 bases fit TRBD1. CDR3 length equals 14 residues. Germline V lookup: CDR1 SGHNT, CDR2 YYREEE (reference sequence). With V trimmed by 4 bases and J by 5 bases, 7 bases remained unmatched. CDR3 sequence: CASSPGTGINEQYF. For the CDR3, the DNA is TGTGCCAGCAGCCCCGGGACAGGGATCAACGAGCAGTACTTC.

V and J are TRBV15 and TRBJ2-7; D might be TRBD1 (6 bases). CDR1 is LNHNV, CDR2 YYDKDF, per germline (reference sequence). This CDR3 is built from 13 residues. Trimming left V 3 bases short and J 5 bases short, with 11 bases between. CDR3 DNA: TGTGCCACCAGCAGGGGGAAGGGGGACGAGCAGTACTTC. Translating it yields CATSRGKGDEQYF.

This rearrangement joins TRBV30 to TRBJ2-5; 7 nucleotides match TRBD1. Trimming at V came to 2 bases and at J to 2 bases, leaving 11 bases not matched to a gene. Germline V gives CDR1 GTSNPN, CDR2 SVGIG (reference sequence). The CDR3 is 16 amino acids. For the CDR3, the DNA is TGTGCCTGGAGTAGACACAGGGGCACCAGACAAGAGACCCAGTACTTC. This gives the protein CAWSRHRGTRQETQYF.

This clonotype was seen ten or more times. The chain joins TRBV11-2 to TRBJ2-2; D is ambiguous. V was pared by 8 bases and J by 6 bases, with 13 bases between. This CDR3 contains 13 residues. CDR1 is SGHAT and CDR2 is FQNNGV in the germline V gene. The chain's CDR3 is CASPLGLAGELFF. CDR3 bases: TGTGCCAGCCCCTTAGGGCTAGCCGGGGAGCTGTTTTTT.